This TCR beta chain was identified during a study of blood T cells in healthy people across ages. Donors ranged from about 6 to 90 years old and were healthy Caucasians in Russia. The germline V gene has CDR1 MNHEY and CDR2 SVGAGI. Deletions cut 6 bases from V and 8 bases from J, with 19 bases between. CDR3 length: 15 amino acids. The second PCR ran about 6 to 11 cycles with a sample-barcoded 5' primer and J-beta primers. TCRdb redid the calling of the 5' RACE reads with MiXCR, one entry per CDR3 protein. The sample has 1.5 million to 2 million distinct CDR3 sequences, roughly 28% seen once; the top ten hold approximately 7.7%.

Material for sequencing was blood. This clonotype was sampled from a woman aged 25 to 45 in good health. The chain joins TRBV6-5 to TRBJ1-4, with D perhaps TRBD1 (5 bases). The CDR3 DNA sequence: TGTGCCAGCAGCCGGAACAGACAGTTTCTAGAAAAACTGTTTTTT. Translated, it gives CASSRNRQFLEKLFF.